This T cell receptor (beta chain) appears in the sequencing data of a study of OX40 agonist ivuxolimab in advanced cancers. In the study overall: Having had anti-PD-1, anti-PD-L1 or anti-CTLA-4 therapy before was allowed, and approximately 40% had some. A partial response was reached by three patients: one with hepatocellular carcinoma and two with cutaneous melanoma.

Germline CDR1 and CDR2: PRHDT and FYEKMQ (reference sequence). CDR3 size: 17 residues. V lost 0 bases to trimming and J lost 5 bases; unmatched junction nucleotides: 12. Systemic immunosuppression or autoimmune disease history was grounds to exclude patients. Profiling relied on immunoSEQ multiplex PCR, and the TCRdb table lists in-frame clones only, not all of them. Of around 70,000 clones listed, roughly 80% are singletons. The V gene is TRBV13, the J gene TRBJ2-5; 7 bases match TRBD1. Source: CD4+ or CD8+ T cells sorted from blood, taken in a trial of the OX40 agonist ivuxolimab. The receptor's source is an adult with an advanced solid tumor such as melanoma, head and neck, liver or kidney cancer. CDR3 coding DNA: TGTGCCAGCAGCTTAGGAGGACAGGCCTTCAGAGGGGAGACCCAGTACTTC. Translating it yields CASSLGGQAFRGETQYF.